This T cell receptor beta chain originates from a study of beta chain features in type 1 diabetes. Whole-study results and caveats: Patients and controls would be equally affected if PCR favored shorter templates. A closer apparent resemblance between naive, central memory and Treg TCRB repertoires was seen in patients than in healthy donors. Across all four CD4+ subsets, people with type 1 diabetes showed modestly shorter TCRB CDR3s.

With respect to this clone: Its antigen is unidentified.

Every bit of the isolated RNA underwent reverse transcription, so sequencing read expressed TCRB transcripts. Profiling relied on immunoSEQ multiplex PCR, and the TCRdb table lists in-frame clones only, not all of them. The table has 310,000 or so clones, approximately 10% seen once; the top ten hold around 0.015%. CDR1 is SGHTA and CDR2 is FQGNSA in the germline V gene. The CDR3 extends over 14 amino acids. With 5 bases clipped from V and 4 bases from J, the junction kept 5 bases outside the gene matches. The sequence came from a woman aged 25 to 39 in good health. The rearrangement joins TRBV7-2 to TRBJ1-5, with 7 bases matching TRBD1. Sequenced: naive CD4+ T cells from blood. The CDR3 nucleotides are TGTGCCAGCAGCCCGGGACAGAGAAATCAGCCCCAGCATTTT. Translating gives CASSPGQRNQPQHF.